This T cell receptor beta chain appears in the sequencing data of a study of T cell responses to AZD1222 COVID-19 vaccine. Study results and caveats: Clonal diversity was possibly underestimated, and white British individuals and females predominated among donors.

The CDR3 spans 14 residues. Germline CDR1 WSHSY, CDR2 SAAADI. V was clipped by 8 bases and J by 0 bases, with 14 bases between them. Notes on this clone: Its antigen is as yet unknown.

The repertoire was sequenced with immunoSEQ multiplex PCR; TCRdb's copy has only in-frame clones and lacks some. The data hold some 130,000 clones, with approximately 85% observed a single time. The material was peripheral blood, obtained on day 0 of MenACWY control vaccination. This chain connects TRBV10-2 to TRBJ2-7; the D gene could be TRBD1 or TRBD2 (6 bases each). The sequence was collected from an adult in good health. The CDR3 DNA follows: TGCGCCAGCGGGGGGCACGGGAACTCCTACGAGCAGTACTTC. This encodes CASGGHGNSYEQYF.